Listed below are T cell receptor beta chains from one sample, sequenced in a study of Graves' ophthalmopathy and Graves' hyperthyroidism. One entry per CDR3 protein, called by TCRdb with MiXCR from the multiplex PCR reads. The sample lists roughly 420,000 distinct CDR3 sequences, under 25% occurring once. The sample was peripheral blood. The receptor set was obtained from a woman in her late teens or twenties with stable Graves' hyperthyroidism. Both conserved end residues are part of each CDR3. Each record gives: clone size, V gene, D gene, J gene, CDR3 protein, CDR3 DNA. A D gene is named only where the DNA matches it firmly. Clone sizes are given selectively: once, few, many, or a class where the clone is expanded.

>many|TRBV2|TRBD2|TRBJ2-7
CASSGLLAVSYEQYF
TGTGCCAGCAGTGGGTTGCTAGCGGTTTCCTACGAGCAGTACTTC
>.|TRBV12-3/TRBV12-4|.|TRBJ1-2
CASSLAAGRSGYTF
TGTGCCAGCAGCCTCGCGGCAGGGAGGAGTGGCTACACCTTC
>many|TRBV25-1|TRBD1|TRBJ1-2
CASSPGTGARTNYGYTF
TGTGCCAGCAGTCCCGGGACAGGGGCCCGCACTAACTATGGCTACACCTTC
>many|TRBV10-3|TRBD1|TRBJ2-5
CATGQGDETQYF
TGTGCCACCGGACAGGGAGACGAGACCCAGTACTTC
>.|TRBV10-3|.|TRBJ2-5
CAISDRRVLQETQYF
TGTGCCATCAGTGATAGGCGGGTGCTCCAAGAGACCCAGTACTTC
>many|TRBV29-1|TRBD1|TRBJ2-2
CSVDAGQGGVEFF
TGCAGCGTGGACGCAGGACAGGGTGGAGTTGAGTTTTTT
>many|TRBV15|.|TRBJ2-4
CATSVTYRDIQYF
TGTGCCACCAGCGTGACCTACCGGGACATTCAGTACTTC
>.|TRBV7-9|.|TRBJ1-5
CASSGCNQPQHF
TGTGCCAGCAGCGGGTGCAATCAGCCCCAGCATTTT
>many|TRBV6-2/TRBV6-3|.|TRBJ2-7
CASSPELYEQYF
TGTGCCAGCAGTCCAGAGCTCTACGAGCAGTACTTC
>many|TRBV4-2|.|TRBJ1-1
CASSQGSENTEAFF
TGTGCCAGCAGCCAAGGATCAGAGAACACTGAAGCTTTCTTT
>.|TRBV27|.|TRBJ2-7
CASSLYPPWLYEQYF
TGTGCCAGCAGTTTATACCCCCCTTGGCTGTACGAGCAGTACTTC
>.|TRBV4-1|TRBD2|TRBJ2-7
CASSDSAGVVYEQYF
TGCGCCAGCAGCGACTCTGCGGGAGTAGTGTACGAGCAGTACTTC
>many|TRBV27|TRBD1|TRBJ1-1
CASSIRQGSISNTEAFF
TGTGCCAGCAGTATCCGACAGGGGAGTATATCGAACACTGAAGCTTTCTTT
>.|TRBV6-1|.|TRBJ2-5
CATSDPTGLQETQYF
TGTGCCACCAGTGACCCTACAGGGCTACAAGAGACCCAGTACTTC
>many|TRBV28|.|TRBJ2-7
CASSLQLGYEQYF
TGTGCCAGCAGTTTACAGTTAGGGTACGAGCAGTACTTC
>once|TRBV29-1|.|TRBJ1-2
CSVRDMVGYTF
TGCAGCGTGAGGGACATGGTCGGCTACACCTTC
>many|TRBV20-1|TRBD2|TRBJ2-5
CSARVAGVEETQYF
TGCAGTGCGCGAGTAGCGGGAGTGGAGGAGACCCAGTACTTC
>many|TRBV20-1|.|TRBJ1-3
CSARDQRTGNTIYF
TGCAGTGCTAGAGATCAAAGGACTGGAAACACCATATATTTT
>few|TRBV7-6|.|TRBJ2-2
CASSLTGLGTGELFF
TGTGCCAGCAGCTTAACGGGGCTGGGCACCGGGGAGCTGTTTTTT
>many|TRBV12-3/TRBV12-4|.|TRBJ2-5
CASSPTGLMGTQYF
TGTGCCAGCAGTCCTACCGGGCTCATGGGGACCCAGTACTTC
>.|TRBV12-3/TRBV12-4|.|TRBJ1-5
CASSPHVGDGNQPQHF
TGTGCCAGCAGTCCGCACGTAGGGGACGGCAATCAGCCCCAGCATTTT
>few|TRBV2|.|TRBJ2-5
CASSDPSRDLQETQYF
TGTGCCAGCAGTGACCCCTCCCGGGACTTACAAGAGACCCAGTACTTC
>many|TRBV5-1|.|TRBJ2-7
CASSLSQAYEQYF
TGCGCCAGCAGCTTGTCACAAGCCTACGAGCAGTACTTC
>few|TRBV20-1|.|TRBJ1-5
CSARAPRWGGRQPQHF
TGCAGTGCTAGAGCCCCCCGCTGGGGAGGGCGTCAGCCCCAGCATTTT
>many|TRBV28|.|TRBJ1-2
CASSLTTGIGYTF
TGTGCCAGCAGTCTAACAACAGGAATCGGCTACACCTTC
>.|TRBV12-3/TRBV12-4|.|TRBJ1-1
CASSLMPQEAGEAFF
TGTGCCAGCAGCTTAATGCCTCAGGAGGCCGGTGAAGCTTTCTTT
>.|TRBV6-1|.|TRBJ1-5
CASSESRGGSNQPQHF
TGTGCCAGCAGTGAAAGTAGGGGGGGAAGCAATCAGCCCCAGCATTTT
>many|TRBV4-1|.|TRBJ2-7
CASSPRGRGYEQYF
TGCGCCAGCAGCCCAAGGGGCAGGGGATACGAGCAGTACTTC
>many|TRBV6-2/TRBV6-3|.|TRBJ2-7
CASSSSNFLPNYEQYF
TGTGCCAGCAGTTCATCGAATTTTCTGCCGAACTACGAGCAGTACTTC
>many|TRBV29-1|TRBD1|TRBJ2-5
CSVGTGISETQYF
TGCAGCGTTGGGACAGGGATATCAGAGACCCAGTACTTC
>.|TRBV6-2/TRBV6-3|TRBD2|TRBJ2-5
CASSYGALAGLETQYF
TGTGCCAGCAGTTACGGGGCCCTAGCGGGACTAGAGACCCAGTACTTC
>few|TRBV4-2|TRBD2|TRBJ2-7
CASSTISSGQTNYEQYF
TGTGCCAGCAGCACCATCTCTAGCGGGCAGACGAACTACGAGCAGTACTTC
>.|TRBV29-1|TRBD1|TRBJ1-1
CSVQGSRSGQGLNTEAFF
TGCAGCGTACAAGGGAGCCGTTCAGGACAGGGGTTGAACACTGAAGCTTTCTTT
>many|TRBV19|.|TRBJ1-3
CASTDRNRGNTIYF
TGTGCCAGTACGGACCGAAACCGAGGAAACACCATATATTTT
>many|TRBV10-3|.|TRBJ2-7
CATTSGGYEQYF
TGTGCCACCACCTCCGGCGGCTACGAGCAGTACTTC
>few|TRBV15|.|TRBJ1-6
CATSRDRAAYNSPLHF
TGTGCCACCAGCAGAGACAGGGCGGCCTATAATTCACCCCTCCACTTT
>many|TRBV9|.|TRBJ1-3
CASSDSGNTIYF
TGTGCCAGCAGCGACTCTGGAAACACCATATATTTT
>.|TRBV7-2|.|TRBJ1-5
CASSLGMGTIPQHF
TGTGCCAGCAGCTTGGGGATGGGGACAATCCCCCAGCATTTT
>.|TRBV4-1|.|TRBJ1-5
CASKNIRGSNQPQHF
TGCGCCAGCAAGAACATAAGGGGTAGCAATCAGCCCCAGCATTTT
>many|TRBV6-2/TRBV6-3|TRBD2|TRBJ2-7
CASSPPPGRAYEQYF
TGTGCCAGCAGTCCTCCGCCAGGGAGGGCCTACGAGCAGTACTTC
>many|TRBV7-2|.|TRBJ2-7
CASSLGLSGLDREQYF
TGTGCCAGCAGCTTAGGGTTATCAGGGCTCGATCGGGAGCAGTACTTC
>many|TRBV14|.|TRBJ2-2
CASSPRQAGELFF
TGTGCCAGCAGCCCGCGCCAGGCCGGGGAGCTGTTTTTT
>many|TRBV12-3/TRBV12-4|.|TRBJ2-6
CASSPSLAGANVLTF
TGTGCCAGCAGCCCGAGCCTAGCTGGGGCCAACGTCCTGACTTTC
>few|TRBV14|.|TRBJ2-7
CASSQPLTRVYYEQYF
TGTGCCAGCAGCCAACCCCTGACACGGGTGTACTACGAGCAGTACTTC
>.|TRBV12-3/TRBV12-4|.|TRBJ2-5
CASGRGSGAYQETQYF
TGTGCCAGCGGAAGGGGTAGCGGAGCGTACCAAGAGACCCAGTACTTC
>few|TRBV6-2/TRBV6-3|.|TRBJ1-1
CASSYLAVGGEAFF
TGTGCCAGCAGTTACTTGGCCGTCGGAGGTGAAGCTTTCTTT
>.|TRBV24-1|TRBD1|TRBJ1-2
CATSDPGQGVLGYTF
TGTGCCACCAGTGATCCCGGACAGGGGGTATTGGGCTACACCTTC
>many|TRBV25-1|.|TRBJ2-7
CASGRLQGFGTGEQYF
TGTGCCAGCGGTCGACTTCAGGGCTTCGGGACGGGGGAGCAGTACTTC
>many|TRBV9|.|TRBJ2-5
CASRRTSQGTQYF
TGTGCCAGCAGGAGGACATCGCAGGGGACCCAGTACTTC
>many|TRBV6-5|.|TRBJ1-1
CASRPEGRLNTEAFF
TGTGCCAGCAGACCCGAAGGACGCCTGAACACTGAAGCTTTCTTT
>many|TRBV25-1|.|TRBJ2-2
CASSESPLGELFF
TGTGCCAGCAGTGAGTCACCGTTAGGGGAGCTGTTTTTT
>.|TRBV6-1|.|TRBJ1-1
CASSQQGRKAFF
TGTGCCAGCAGCCAACAGGGTAGGAAGGCTTTCTTT
>many|TRBV28|TRBD1|TRBJ2-7
CATRDSPYEQYF
TGTGCCACCCGGGACAGTCCCTACGAGCAGTACTTC
>many|TRBV6-1|.|TRBJ1-3
CASSEASESGNTIYF
TGTGCCAGCAGTGAAGCATCGGAGTCTGGAAACACCATATATTTT
>few|TRBV5-6|TRBD1|TRBJ2-5
CARKGTEETQYF
TGTGCCAGAAAGGGGACAGAAGAGACCCAGTACTTC
>few|TRBV30|.|TRBJ1-1
CAWRPTGNTEAFF
TGTGCCTGGAGGCCAACAGGGAACACTGAAGCTTTCTTT
>many|TRBV18|TRBD1|TRBJ2-5
CASSPRGDRGQETQYF
TGTGCCAGCTCACCGCGAGGGGACAGGGGACAAGAGACCCAGTACTTC
>.|TRBV13|TRBD2|TRBJ2-7
CASSLRSGLAGDFYEQYF
TGTGCCAGCAGCTTACGATCGGGACTAGCGGGAGACTTCTACGAGCAGTACTTC
>.|TRBV28|TRBD2|TRBJ2-7
CASRRLAGGPGPYEQYF
TGTGCCAGCAGACGACTAGCGGGAGGGCCCGGGCCCTACGAGCAGTACTTC
>many|TRBV20-1|TRBD2|TRBJ2-7
CSARETSGYTYEQYF
TGCAGTGCACGGGAGACTAGCGGGTATACCTACGAGCAGTACTTC